These 7 T cell receptor beta chains were sequenced from one sample in a study of cytomegalovirus exposure and HLA in healthy donors. PCR used 60 Vbeta primers and 13 Jbeta primers. This table comes from immunoSEQ multiplex PCR, and its TCRdb copy is limited to in-frame clones, with some not included. The sample carries roughly 56,000 clones, under 85% recorded once. The sample taken for sequencing was PBMCs. The receptors originated from a man in his fifties in good health and CMV-seropositive.

This clone appeared a single time. The J gene is TRBJ2-1, the V gene TRBV6-5; no clear D gene. The CDR3 length is 13 residues. CDR1 and CDR2 (germline): MNHEY, SVGAGI. V was pared by 6 bases and J by 7 bases, with 13 bases between. The CDR3 sequence is CASREPTGNEQFF. CDR3 nucleotides: TGTGCCAGCAGAGAGCCTACCGGGAATGAGCAGTTCTTC.

The J gene is TRBJ2-3, the V gene TRBV9; perhaps TRBD2 as D (6 bases). The CDR3 loop spans 16 amino acids. The V and J ends lost 1 base and 3 bases respectively, with 15 bases between them. Germline CDR1 is SGDLS and CDR2 is YYNGEE. The CDR3, as DNA: TGTGCCAGCAGCGTAAGTAGCGGAGGAGGGACAGATACGCAGTATTTT. It is translated as CASSVSSGGGTDTQYF.

For the CDR3, the DNA is TGTGCCAGCTCACCACAGGCAGGCTACGAGCAGTACTTC. It yields the protein CASSPQAGYEQYF. This rearrangement joins TRBV18 to TRBJ2-7, with D unclear. Germline V gives CDR1 KGHSH, CDR2 LQKENI. Trimming cost V 1 base and J 3 bases, with 7 bases left between them. This CDR3 contains 13 residues.

The chain joins TRBV10-3 to TRBJ2-7, with 9 bases lining up with TRBD1. Germline V gene lookup returns CDR1 ENHRY and CDR2 SYGVKD. This CDR3 region has 16 residues. The ends lost 2 bases at V and 2 bases at J; junction bases unmatched: 7. CDR3 residues: CAISEPGTGNTYEQYF. CDR3 bases: TGTGCCATCAGTGAGCCGGGGACAGGGAACACCTACGAGCAGTACTTC.

There are a few counts of this clone. The chain employs TRBV7-2 and TRBJ2-5, with D unresolved. Germline V gene sequence: CDR1 SGHTA, CDR2 FQGNSA. Deletions cut 3 bases from V and 2 bases from J, with 7 bases between. The CDR3 covers 13 residues. Written as DNA, the CDR3 is TGTGCCAGCAGCTTCAGCAGGCAAGAGACCCAGTACTTC. It yields the protein CASSFSRQETQYF.

The chain is built from TRBV9 and TRBJ1-2; 10 bases line up with TRBD1. Trimming took 3 bases from V and 6 from J; bases not matched to a gene: 2. The CDR3 has 13 residues. Per germline, CDR1 SGDLS and CDR2 YYNGEE. The chain's CDR3 is CASSADRGNGYTF. DNA of the CDR3: TGTGCCAGCAGCGCGGACAGGGGGAATGGCTACACCTTC.

The rearrangement joins TRBV19 to TRBJ2-2; 7 nucleotides align to TRBD2. J was trimmed by 1 base and V by 7 bases; bases with no gene match: 3. CDR3 length: 14 residues. Germline assignment: CDR1 LNHDA and CDR2 SQIVND (reference sequence). CDR3 protein: CASKGGGNTGELFF. The CDR3 region has the DNA TGTGCCAGTAAAGGCGGGGGGAACACCGGGGAGCTGTTTTTT. Together with reference TRBV19 and TRBJ2-2, the CDR3 gives the full variable domain: DGGITQSPKYLFRKEGQNVTLSCEQNLNHDAMYWYRQDPGQGLRLIYYSQIVNDFQKGDIAEGYSVSREKKESFPLTVTSAQKNPTAFYLCASKGGGNTGELFFGEGSRLTVL.